The T cell receptor beta chain under discussion was sequenced for a study of graft-versus-host responses after intestinal transplantation. Study-wide results and caveats: The highest levels of circulating GvH clones went along with early declines in HvG clones after transplant.

Worth noting for this clone: Its specificity is not known.

Only in-frame clones appear in the TCRdb table, and some are missing; sequencing was by immunoSEQ multiplex PCR. The sample includes tens of thousands of clones, around 95% of them seen just once. V trimming: 4 bases; J trimming: 2 bases; junction bases outside the gene matches: 6. Germline CDR1 PRHDT, CDR2 FYEKMQ (reference sequence). The CDR3 is 15 residues long. This sequence joins TRBV13 and TRBJ2-5; TRBD2 agrees at 8 bases. The sample in question was unstimulated CD8+ T cells sorted from spleen or lymph node cells, obtained before transplant. This sequence was found in a human donor who was the organ donor for an intestinal transplant. The DNA of the CDR3 is TGTGCCAGCAGCTCCCAATTAGCGGGGCAAGAGACCCAGTACTTC. Its translation: CASSSQLAGQETQYF.